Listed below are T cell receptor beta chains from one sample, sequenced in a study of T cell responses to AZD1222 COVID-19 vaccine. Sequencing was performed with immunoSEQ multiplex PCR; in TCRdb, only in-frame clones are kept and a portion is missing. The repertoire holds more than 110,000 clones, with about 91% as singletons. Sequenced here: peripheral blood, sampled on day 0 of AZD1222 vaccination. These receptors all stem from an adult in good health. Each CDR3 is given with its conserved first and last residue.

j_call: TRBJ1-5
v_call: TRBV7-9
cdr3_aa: CASRTGGDQPQHF

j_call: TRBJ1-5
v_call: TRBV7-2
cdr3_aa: CASSLDPLGNQPQHF

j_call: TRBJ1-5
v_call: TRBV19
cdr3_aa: CASSGTANQPQHF

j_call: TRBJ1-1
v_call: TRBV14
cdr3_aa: CASSQHSAEAFF

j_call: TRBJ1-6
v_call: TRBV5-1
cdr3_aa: CASSKDMADSPLHF

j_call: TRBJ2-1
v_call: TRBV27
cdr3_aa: CASSLSGTTYNEQFF

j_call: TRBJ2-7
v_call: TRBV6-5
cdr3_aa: CASARQGRDYEQYF

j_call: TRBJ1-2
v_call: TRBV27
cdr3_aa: CASSFRTNYGYTF

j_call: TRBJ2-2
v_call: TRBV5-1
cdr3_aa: CASSPPGTGRDGELFF

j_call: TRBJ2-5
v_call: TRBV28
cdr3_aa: CASSLSETQYF

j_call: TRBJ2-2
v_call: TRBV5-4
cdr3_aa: CASSHPSGGRSGIAGELFF

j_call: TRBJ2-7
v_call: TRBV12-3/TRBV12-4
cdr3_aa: CASSSRSYEQYF

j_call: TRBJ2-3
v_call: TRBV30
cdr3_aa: CASGVRPDTQYF

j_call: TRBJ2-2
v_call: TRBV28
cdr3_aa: CASSFWGGFTGELFF

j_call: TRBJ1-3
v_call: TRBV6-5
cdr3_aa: CASSQGAGNTIYF

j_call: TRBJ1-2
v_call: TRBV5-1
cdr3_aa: CASSLGQGTFGYTF

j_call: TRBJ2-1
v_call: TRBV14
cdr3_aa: CASSLFAGTSRDEQFF

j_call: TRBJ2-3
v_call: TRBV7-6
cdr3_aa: CASSLEVGVPGTQYF

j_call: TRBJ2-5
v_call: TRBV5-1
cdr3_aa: CASSLRKLAGGLQETQYF

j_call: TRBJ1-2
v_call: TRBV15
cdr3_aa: CATSRDINSYGYTF

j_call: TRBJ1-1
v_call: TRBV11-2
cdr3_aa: CASSLFGLRPDFF

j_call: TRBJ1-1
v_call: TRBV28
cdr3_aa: CASREGQNTEAFF

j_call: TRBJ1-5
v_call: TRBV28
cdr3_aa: CATKELGSNQPQHF

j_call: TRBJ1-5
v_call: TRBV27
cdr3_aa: CASSWGSNQPQHF

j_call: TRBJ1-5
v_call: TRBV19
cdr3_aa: CASSILGDLGVDQPQHF

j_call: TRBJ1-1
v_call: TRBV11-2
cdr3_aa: CASSPGAFF

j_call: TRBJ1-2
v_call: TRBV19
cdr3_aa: CASSIKLGGNYGYTF

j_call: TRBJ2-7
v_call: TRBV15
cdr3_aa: CATSRAGAPYEQYF

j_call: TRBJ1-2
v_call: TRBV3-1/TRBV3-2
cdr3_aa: CASSQPGQPEGYTF

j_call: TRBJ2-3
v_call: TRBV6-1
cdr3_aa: CASSETGTQYF

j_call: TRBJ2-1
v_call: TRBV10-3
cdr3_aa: CAIGGTSGRAVNNEQFF

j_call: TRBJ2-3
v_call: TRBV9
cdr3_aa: CASSVGSGRAGTDTQYF

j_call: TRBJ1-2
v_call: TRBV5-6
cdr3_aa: CASSLGPRPLWDYTF

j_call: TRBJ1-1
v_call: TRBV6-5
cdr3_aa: CASGTGFEAFF

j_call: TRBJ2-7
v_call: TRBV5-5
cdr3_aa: CASSLLGSGVFSYEQYF

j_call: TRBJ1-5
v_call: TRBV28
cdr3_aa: CASSLVQQNQPQHF

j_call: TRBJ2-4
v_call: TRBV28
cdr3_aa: CASAPRLNIQYF

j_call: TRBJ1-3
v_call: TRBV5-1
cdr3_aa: CASSSDSTGNTIYF

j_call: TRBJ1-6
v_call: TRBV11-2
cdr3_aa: CASSLGQGNSPLHF

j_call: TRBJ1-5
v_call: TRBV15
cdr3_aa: CATSREGLGGALGGNQPQHF

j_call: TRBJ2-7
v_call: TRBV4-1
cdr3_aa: CASSQDKSIGLANYEQYF

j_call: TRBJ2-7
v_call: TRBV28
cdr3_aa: CASSLNAGGRAEQYF

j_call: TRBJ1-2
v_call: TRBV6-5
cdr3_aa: CASGIGPLYGYTF

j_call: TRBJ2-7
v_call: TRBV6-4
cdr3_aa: CASSDSNPPDYEQYF

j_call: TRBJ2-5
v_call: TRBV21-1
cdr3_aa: CASSKRETQYF

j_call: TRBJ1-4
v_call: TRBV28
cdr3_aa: CASSFFRVWEKLFF

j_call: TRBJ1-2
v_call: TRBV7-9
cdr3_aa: CASSPSSVVVGYTF

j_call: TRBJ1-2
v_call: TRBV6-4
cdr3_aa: CASSSTGEVGYTF

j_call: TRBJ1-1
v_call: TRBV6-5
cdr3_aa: CASRGGVNTEAFF

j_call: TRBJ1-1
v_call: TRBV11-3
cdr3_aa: CASSADRVKTEAFF

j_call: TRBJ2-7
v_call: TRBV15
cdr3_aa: CATSRDTSGSYEQYF

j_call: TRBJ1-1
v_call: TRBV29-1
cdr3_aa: CSVEDRGAFF

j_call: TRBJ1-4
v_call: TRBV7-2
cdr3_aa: CASGAFATNEKLFF

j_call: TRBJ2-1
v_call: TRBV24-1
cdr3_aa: CATSVTVPYNEQFF

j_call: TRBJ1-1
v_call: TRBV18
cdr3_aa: CASSPQPTGGAEAFF